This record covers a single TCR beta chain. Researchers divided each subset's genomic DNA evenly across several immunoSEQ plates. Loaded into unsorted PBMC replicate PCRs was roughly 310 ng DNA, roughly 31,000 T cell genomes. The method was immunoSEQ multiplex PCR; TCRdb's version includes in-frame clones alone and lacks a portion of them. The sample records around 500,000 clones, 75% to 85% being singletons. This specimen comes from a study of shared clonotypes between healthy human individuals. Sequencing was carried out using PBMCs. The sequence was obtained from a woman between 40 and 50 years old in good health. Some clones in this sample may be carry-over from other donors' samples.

The CDR3 sequence is CASSFYGVQETQYF. CDR3 in DNA: TGTGCCAGCAGCTTCTACGGGGTCCAAGAGACCCAGTACTTC. V gene TRBV5-4 combines with J gene TRBJ2-5; possibly TRBD2 for D (5 bases). There are 14 residues in the CDR3. Germline CDR1 reads SGHNT; CDR2 reads YYREEE (reference sequence). Trimming cost V 2 bases and J 1 base, with 9 bases left between them.